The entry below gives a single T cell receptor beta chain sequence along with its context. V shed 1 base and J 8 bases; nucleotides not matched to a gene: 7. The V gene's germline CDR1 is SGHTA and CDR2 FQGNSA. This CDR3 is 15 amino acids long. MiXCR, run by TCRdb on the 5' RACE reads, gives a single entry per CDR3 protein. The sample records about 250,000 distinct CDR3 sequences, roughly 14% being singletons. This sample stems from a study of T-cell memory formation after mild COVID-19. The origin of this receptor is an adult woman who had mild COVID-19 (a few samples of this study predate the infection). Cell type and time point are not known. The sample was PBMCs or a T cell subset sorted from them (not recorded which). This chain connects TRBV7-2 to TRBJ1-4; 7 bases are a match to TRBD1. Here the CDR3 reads CASSLGRGLGEKLFF. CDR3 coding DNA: TGTGCCAGCAGCTTAGGGAGGGGGCTAGGGGAAAAACTGTTTTTT.